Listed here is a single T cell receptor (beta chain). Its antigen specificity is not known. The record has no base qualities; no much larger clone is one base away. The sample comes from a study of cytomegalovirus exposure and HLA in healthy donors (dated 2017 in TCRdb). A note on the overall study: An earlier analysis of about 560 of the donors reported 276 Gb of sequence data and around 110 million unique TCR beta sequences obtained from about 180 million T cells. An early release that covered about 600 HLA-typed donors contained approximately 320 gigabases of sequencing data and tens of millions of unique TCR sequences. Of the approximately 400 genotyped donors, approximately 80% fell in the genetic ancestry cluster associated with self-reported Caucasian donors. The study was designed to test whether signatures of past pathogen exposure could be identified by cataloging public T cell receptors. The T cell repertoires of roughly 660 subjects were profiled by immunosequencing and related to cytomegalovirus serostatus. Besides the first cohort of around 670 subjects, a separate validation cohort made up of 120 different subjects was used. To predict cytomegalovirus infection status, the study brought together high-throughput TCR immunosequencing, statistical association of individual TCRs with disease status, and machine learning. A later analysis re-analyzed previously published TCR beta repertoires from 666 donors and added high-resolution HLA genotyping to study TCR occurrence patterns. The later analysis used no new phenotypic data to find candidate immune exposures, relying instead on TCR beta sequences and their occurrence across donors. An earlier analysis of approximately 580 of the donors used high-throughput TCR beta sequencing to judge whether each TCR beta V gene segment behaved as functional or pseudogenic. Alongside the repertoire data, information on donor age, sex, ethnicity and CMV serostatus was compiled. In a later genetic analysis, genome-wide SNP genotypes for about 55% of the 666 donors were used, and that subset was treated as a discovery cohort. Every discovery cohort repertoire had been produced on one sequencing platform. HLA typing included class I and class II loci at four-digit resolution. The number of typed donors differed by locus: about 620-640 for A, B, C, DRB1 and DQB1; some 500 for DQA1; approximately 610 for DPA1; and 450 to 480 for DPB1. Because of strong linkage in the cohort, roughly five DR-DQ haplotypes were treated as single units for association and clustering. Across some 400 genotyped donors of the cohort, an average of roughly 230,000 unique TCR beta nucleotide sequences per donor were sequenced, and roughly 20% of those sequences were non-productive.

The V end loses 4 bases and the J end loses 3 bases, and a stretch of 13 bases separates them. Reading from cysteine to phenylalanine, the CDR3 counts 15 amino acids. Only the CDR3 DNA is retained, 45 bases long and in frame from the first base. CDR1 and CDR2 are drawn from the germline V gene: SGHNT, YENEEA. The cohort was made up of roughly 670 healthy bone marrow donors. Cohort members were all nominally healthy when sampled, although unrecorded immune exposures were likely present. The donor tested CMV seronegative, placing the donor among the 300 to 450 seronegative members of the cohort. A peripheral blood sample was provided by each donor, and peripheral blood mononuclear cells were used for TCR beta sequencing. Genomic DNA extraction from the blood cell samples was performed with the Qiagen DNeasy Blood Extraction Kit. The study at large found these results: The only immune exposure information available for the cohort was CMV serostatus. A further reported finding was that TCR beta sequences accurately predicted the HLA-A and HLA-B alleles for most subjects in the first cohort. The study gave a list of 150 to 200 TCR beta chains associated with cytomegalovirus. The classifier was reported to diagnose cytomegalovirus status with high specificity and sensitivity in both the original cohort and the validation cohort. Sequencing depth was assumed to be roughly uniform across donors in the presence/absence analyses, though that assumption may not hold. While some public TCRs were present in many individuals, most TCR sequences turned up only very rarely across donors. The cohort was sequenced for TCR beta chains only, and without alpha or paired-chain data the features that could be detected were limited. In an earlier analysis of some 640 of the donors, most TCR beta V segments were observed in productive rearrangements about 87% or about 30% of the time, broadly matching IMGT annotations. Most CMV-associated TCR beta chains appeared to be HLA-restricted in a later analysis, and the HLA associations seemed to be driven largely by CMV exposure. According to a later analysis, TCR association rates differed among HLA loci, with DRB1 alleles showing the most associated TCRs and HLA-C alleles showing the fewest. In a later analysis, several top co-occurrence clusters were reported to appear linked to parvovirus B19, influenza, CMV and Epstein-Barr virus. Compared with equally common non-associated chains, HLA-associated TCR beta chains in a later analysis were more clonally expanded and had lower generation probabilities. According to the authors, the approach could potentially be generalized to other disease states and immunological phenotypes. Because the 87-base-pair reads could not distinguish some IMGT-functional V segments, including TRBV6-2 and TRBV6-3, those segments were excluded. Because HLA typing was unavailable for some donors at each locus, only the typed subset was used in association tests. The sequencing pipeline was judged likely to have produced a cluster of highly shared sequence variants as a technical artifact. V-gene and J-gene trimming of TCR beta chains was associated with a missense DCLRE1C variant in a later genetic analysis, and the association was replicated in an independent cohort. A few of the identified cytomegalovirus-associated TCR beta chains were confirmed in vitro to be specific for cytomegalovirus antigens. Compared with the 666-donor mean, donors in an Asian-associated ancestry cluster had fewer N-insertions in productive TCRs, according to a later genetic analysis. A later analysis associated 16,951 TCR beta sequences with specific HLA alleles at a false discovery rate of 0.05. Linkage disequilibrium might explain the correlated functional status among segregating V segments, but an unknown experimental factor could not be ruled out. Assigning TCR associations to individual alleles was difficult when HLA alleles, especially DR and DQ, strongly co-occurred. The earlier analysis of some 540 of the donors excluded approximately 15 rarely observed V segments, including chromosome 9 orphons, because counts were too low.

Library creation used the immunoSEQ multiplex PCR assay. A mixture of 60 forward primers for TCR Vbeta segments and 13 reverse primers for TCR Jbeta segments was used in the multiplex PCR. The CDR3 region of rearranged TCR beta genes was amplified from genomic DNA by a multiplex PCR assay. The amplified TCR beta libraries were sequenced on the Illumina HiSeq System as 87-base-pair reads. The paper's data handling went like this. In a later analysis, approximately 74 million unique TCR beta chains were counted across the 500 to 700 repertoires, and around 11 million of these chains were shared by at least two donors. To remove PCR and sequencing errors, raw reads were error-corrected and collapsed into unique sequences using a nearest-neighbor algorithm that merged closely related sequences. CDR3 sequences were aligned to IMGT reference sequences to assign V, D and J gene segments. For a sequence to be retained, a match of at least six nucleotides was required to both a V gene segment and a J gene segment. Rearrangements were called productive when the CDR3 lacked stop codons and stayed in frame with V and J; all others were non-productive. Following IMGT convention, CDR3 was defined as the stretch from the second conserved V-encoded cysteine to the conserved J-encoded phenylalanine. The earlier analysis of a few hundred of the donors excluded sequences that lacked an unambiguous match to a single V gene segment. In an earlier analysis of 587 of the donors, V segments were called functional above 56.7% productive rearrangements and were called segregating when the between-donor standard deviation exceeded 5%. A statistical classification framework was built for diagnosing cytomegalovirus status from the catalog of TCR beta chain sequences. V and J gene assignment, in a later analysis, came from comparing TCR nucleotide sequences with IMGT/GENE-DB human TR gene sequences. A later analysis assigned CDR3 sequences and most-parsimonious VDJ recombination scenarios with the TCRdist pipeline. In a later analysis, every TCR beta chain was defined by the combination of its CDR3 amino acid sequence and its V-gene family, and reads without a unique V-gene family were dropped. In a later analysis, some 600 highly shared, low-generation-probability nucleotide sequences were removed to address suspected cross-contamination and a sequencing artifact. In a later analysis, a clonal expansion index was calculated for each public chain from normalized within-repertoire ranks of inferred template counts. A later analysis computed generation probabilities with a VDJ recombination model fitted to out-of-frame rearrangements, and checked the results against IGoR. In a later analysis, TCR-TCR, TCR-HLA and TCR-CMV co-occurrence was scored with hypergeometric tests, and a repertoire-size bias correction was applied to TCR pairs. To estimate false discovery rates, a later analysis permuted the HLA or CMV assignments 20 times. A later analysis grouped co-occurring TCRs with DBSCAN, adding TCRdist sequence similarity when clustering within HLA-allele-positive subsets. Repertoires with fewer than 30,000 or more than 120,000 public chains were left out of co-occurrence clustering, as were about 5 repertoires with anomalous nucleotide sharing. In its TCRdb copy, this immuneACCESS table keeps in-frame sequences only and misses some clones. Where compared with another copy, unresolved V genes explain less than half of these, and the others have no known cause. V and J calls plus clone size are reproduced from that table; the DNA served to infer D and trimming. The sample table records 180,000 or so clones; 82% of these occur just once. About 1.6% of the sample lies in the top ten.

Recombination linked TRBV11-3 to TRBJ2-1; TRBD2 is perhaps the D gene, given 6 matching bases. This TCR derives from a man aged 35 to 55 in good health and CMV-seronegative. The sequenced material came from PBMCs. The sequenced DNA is TGTGCCAGCAGCTCATGGGCTAGCGTCTACAATGAGCAGTTCTTC. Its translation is CASSSWASVYNEQFF.